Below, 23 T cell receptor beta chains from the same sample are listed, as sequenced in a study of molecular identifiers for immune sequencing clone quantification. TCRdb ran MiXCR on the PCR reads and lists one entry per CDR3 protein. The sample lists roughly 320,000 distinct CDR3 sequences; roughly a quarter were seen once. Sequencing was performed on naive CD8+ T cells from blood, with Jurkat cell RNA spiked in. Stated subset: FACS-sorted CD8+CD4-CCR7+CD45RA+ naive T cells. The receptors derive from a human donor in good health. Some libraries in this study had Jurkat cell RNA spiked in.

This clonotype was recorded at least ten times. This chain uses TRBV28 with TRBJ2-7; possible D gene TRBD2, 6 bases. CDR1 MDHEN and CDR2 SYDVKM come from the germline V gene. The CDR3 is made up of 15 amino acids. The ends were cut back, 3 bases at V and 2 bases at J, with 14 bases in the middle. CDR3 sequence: CASSFLGTGAYEQYF. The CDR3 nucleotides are TGTGCCAGCAGTTTCCTAGGGACTGGCGCCTACGAGCAGTACTTC.

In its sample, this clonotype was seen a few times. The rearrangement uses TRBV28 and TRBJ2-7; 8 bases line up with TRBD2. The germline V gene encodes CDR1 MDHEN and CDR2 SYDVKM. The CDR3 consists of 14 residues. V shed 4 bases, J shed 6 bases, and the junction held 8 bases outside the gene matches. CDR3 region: CASSSGLVVAEQYF. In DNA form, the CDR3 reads TGTGCCAGCAGTTCGGGACTAGTAGTTGCCGAGCAGTACTTC.

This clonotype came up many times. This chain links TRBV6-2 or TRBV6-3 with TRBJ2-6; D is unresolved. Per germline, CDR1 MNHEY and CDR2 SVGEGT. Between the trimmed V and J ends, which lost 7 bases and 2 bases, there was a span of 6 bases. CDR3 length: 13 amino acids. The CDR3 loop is CASMETGANVLTF. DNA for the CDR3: TGTGCCAGCATGGAGACTGGGGCCAACGTCCTGACTTTC.

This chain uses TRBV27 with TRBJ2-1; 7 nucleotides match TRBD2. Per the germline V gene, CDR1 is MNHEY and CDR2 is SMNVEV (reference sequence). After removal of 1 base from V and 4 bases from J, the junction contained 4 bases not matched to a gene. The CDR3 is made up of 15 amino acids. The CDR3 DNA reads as TGTGCCAGCAGTTTATGGGAGCGGGGTTACAATGAGCAGTTCTTC. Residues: CASSLWERGYNEQFF.

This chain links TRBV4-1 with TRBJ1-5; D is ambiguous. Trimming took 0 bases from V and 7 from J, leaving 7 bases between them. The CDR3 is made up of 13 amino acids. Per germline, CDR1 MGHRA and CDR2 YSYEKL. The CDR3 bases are TGCGCCAGCAGCCAAGATTTCTGGCAGCCCCAGCATTTT. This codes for CASSQDFWQPQHF.

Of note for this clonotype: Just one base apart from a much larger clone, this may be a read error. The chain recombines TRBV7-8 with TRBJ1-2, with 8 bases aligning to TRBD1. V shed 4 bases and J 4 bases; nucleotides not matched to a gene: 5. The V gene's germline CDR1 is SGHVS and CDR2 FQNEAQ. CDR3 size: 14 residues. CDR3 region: CASSYNRGFYGYTF. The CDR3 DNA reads TGTGCCAGCAGCTACAACAGGGGGTTCTATGGCTACACCTTC.

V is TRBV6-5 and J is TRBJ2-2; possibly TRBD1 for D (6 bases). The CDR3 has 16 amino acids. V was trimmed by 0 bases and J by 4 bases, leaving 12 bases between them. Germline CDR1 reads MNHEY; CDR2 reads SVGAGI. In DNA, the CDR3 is TGTGCCAGCAGTTACTCGGTATCCAGGGGCACCGGGGAGCTGTTTTTT. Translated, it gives CASSYSVSRGTGELFF.

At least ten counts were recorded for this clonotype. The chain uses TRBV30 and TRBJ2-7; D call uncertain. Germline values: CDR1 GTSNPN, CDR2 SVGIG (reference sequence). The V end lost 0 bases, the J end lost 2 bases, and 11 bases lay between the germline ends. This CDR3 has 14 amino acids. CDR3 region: CAWSVTSATYEQYF. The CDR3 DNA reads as TGTGCCTGGAGTGTAACTTCCGCCACCTACGAGCAGTACTTC.

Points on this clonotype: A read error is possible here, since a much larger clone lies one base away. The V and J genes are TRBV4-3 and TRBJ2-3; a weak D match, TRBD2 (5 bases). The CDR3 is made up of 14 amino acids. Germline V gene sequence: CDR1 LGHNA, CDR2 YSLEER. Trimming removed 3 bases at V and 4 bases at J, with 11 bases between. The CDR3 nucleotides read TGCGCCAGCAGCCATGGACTTGCCGCAGATACGCAGTATTTT. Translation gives CASSHGLAADTQYF.

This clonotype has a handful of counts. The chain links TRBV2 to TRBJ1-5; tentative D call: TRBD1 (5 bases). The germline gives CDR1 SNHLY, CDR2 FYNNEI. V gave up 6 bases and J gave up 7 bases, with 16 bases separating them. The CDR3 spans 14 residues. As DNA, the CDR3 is TGTGCCAGCAGCGATACCACAGGTCTCCAGCCCCAGCATTTT. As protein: CASSDTTGLQPQHF.

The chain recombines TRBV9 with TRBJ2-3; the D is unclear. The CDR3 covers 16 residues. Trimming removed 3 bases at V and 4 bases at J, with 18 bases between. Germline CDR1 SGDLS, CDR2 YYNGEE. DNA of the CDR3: TGTGCCAGCAGCGCTTATGGGTCTAACGCGGCAGATACGCAGTATTTT. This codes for CASSAYGSNAADTQYF.

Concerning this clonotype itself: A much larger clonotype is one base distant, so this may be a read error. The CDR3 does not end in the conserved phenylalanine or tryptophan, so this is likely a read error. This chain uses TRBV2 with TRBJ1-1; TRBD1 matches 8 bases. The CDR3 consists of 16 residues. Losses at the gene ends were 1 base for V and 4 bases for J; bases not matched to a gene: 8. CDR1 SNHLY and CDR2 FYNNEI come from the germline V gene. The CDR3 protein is CASSEGNRGVATEAFL. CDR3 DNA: TGTGCCAGCAGTGAAGGGAACAGGGGGGTTGCCACTGAAGCTTTCCTT.

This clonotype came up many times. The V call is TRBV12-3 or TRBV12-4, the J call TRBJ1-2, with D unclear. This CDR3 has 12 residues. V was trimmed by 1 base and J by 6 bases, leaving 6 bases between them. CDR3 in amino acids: CASSLGVHGYTF. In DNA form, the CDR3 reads TGTGCCAGCAGTTTAGGGGTACATGGCTACACCTTC.

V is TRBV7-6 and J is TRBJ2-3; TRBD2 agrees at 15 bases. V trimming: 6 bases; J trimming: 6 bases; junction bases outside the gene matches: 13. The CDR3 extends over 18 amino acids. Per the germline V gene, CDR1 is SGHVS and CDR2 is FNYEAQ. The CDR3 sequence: CASRHGLAGGPRADTQYF. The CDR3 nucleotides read TGTGCCAGCAGACATGGACTAGCGGGGGGGCCGCGAGCGGATACGCAGTATTTT. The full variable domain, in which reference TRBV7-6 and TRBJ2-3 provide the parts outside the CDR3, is GAGVSQSPRYKVTKRGQDVALRCDPISGHVSLYWYRQALGQGPEFLTYFNYEAQQDKSGLPNDRFSAERPEGSISTLTIQRTEQRDSAMYRCASRHGLAGGPRADTQYFGPGTRLTVL.

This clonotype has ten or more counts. The CDR3 DNA is TGCAGTGCTAGAGACAGGGGTACCGGCTACGAGCAGTACTTC. Encoded protein: CSARDRGTGYEQYF. The V gene is TRBV20-1, the J gene TRBJ2-7; tentative D call: TRBD1 (6 bases). The CDR3 consists of 14 residues. Germline CDR1 reads DFQATT; CDR2 reads SNEGSKA (reference sequence). V was clipped by 0 bases and J by 3 bases, with 12 bases between them.

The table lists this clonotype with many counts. CDR3 bases: TGTGCCAGCAGTTTATCTACCGGCTACGAGCAGTACTTC. Its protein product is CASSLSTGYEQYF. The chain links TRBV27 to TRBJ2-7, with D unresolved. Trimming removed 0 bases at V and 3 bases at J, with 6 bases between. Germline lookup yields CDR1 MNHEY and CDR2 SMNVEV (reference sequence). This CDR3 region has 13 residues.

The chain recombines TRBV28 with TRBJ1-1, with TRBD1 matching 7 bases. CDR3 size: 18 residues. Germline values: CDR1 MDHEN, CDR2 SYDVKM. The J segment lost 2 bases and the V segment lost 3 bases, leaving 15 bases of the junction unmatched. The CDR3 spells CASSFPAGTAILNTEAFF. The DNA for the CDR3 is TGTGCCAGCAGTTTCCCCGCCGGGACAGCAATACTCAACACTGAAGCTTTCTTT.

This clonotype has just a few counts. CDR3 nucleotides: TGTGCCAGCAGCTCGGGGACCGTCGAGCAGTACTTC. Residues: CASSSGTVEQYF. The rearrangement uses TRBV7-9 and TRBJ2-7; D is perhaps TRBD1 or TRBD2 (5 bases each). In germline, CDR1 is SEHNR, CDR2 FQNEAQ (reference sequence). The CDR3 is made up of 12 amino acids. V lost 4 bases, J lost 6 bases, and 10 bases lay in between.

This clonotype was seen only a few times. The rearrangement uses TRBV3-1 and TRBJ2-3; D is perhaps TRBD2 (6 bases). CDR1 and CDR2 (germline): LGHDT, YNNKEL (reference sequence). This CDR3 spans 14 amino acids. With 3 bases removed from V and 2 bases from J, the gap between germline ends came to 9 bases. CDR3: CASSQGLITDTQYF. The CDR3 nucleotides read TGTGCCAGCAGCCAGGGACTGATCACAGATACGCAGTATTTT.

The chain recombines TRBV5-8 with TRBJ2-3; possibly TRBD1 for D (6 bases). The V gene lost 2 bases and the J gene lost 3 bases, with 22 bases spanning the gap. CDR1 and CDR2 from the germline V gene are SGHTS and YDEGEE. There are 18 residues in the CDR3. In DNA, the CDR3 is TGTGCCAGCAGCTTTTCCGATACCAGGGGCCCCCTGACAGATACGCAGTATTTT. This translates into CASSFSDTRGPLTDTQYF. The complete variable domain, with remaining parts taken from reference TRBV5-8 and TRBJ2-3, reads EAGVTQSPTHLIKTRGQQATLRCSPISGHTSVYWYQQALGLGLQFLLWYDEGEERNRGNFPPRFSGRQFPNYSSELNVNALELEDSALYLCASSFSDTRGPLTDTQYFGPGTRLTVL.

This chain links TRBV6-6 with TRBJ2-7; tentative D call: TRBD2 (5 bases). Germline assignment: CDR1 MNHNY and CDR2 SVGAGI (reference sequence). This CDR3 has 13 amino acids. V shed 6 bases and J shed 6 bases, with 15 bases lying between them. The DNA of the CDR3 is TGTGCCAGCAGCCGGGATTTGGGCGTCGAGCAGTACTTC. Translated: CASSRDLGVEQYF.

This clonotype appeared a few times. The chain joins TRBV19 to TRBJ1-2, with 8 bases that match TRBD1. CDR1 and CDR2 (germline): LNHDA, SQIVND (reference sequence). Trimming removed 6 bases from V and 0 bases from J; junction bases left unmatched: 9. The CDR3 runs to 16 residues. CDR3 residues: CASSTGQGLANYGYTF. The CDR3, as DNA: TGTGCCAGTAGCACCGGACAGGGTCTTGCTAACTATGGCTACACCTTC. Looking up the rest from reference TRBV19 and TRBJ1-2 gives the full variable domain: DGGITQSPKYLFRKEGQNVTLSCEQNLNHDAMYWYRQDPGQGLRLIYYSQIVNDFQKGDIAEGYSVSREKKESFPLTVTSAQKNPTAFYLCASSTGQGLANYGYTFGSGTRLTVV.

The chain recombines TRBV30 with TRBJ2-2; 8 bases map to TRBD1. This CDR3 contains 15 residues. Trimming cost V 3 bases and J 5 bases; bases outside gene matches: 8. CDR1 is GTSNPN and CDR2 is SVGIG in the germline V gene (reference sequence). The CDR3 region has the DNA TGTGCCTGGAGCGCAGGGGGCGTTGTGACCGGGGAGCTGTTTTTT. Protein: CAWSAGGVVTGELFF. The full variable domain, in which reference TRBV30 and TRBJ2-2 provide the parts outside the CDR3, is SQTIHQWPATLVQPVGSPLSLECTVEGTSNPNLYWYRQAAGRGLQLLFYSVGIGQISSEVPQNLSASRPQDRQFILSSKKLLLSDSGFYLCAWSAGGVVTGELFFGEGSRLTVL.